The clone carrying this TCR beta chain was seen ten or more times. TCRdb re-called the 5' RACE reads through MiXCR, storing one row per CDR3 protein. Counted here are some 26,000 distinct CDR3 sequences, roughly 4.4% occurring once; the ten biggest clones make up about an eighth. The sample is drawn from a study of early T cells in non-severe SARS-CoV-2 infection. V shed 7 bases and J shed 5 bases, with 20 bases lying between them. The germline V gene encodes CDR1 MNHEY and CDR2 SVGEGT. The length of the CDR3 is 15 residues. This receptor was taken from an adult who was a healthcare worker with PCR-confirmed SARS-CoV-2 infection or an uninfected control (not recorded which). The sequenced material came from whole blood. The rearrangement joins TRBV6-2 or TRBV6-3 to TRBJ1-1; D is perhaps TRBD1 (5 bases). CDR3 sequence reads: CASTRPVGARTEAFF. DNA for the CDR3: TGTGCCAGCACTCGCCCCGTCGGGGCTAGAACTGAAGCTTTCTTT.